The text below deals with one T cell receptor beta chain. The data were taken from a study of CD8 T cells in Susac syndrome. Peripheral blood CD8+ and CD4+ T cells were profiled by TCR beta sequencing. TEMRA cells were enriched by FACS, and CD4+ and CD8+ T cells were negatively isolated. V shed 7 bases and J shed 0 bases, with 17 bases lying between them. CDR1 is SGHRS and CDR2 is YFSETQ in the germline V gene. The CDR3 totals 16 residues. With random hexamers, roughly 0.5 to 1 ug RNA was reverse transcribed. The authors amplified TCR beta CDR3 across 54 Vbeta and 13 Jbeta using immunoSEQ multiplex PCR. In TCRdb, the immunoSEQ multiplex PCR reads were re-called with MiXCR into one record per CDR3 protein. Found here are about 47,000 distinct CDR3 sequences, 92% of them singletons; the top ten hold around 0.45%.

The chain is built from TRBV5-1 and TRBJ2-1, with a tentative D call TRBD2 (6 bases). The sample taken for sequencing was CD8+ T cells from PBMCs. This clonotype was obtained from a human donor in good health. The CDR3 loop reads CASGPEAGTSYNEQFF. In nucleotides, the CDR3 is TGCGCCAGCGGCCCTGAGGCGGGAACCTCCTACAATGAGCAGTTCTTC.